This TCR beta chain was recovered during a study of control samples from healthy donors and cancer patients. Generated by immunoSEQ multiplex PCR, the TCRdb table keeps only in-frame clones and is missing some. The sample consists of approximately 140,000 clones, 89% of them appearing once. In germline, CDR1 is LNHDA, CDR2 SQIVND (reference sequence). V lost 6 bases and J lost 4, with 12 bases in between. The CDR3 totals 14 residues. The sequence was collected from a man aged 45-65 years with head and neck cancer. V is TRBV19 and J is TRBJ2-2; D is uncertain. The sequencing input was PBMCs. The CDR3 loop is CASSYGPFTGELFF. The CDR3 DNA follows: TGTGCCAGTAGCTACGGACCGTTCACCGGGGAGCTGTTTTTT. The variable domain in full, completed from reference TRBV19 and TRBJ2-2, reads DGGITQSPKYLFRKEGQNVTLSCEQNLNHDAMYWYRQDPGQGLRLIYYSQIVNDFQKGDIAEGYSVSREKKESFPLTVTSAQKNPTAFYLCASSYGPFTGELFFGEGSRLTVL.